This TCR beta chain was recovered during a study of T-cell memory formation after mild COVID-19. The CDR3 runs 15 residues. V dropped 1 base and J dropped 7 bases, with 12 bases sitting between them. CDR1 is SGHRS and CDR2 is YFSETQ in the germline V gene. TCRdb used MiXCR to reprocess the 5' RACE reads, holding one entry per CDR3 protein. The sample shows 150,000 to 200,000 distinct CDR3 sequences, 13% of them seen only once. The receptor comes from a young man who had mild COVID-19 (a few samples of this study predate the infection). Cell type and time point are not known. The chain links TRBV5-1 to TRBJ1-6; the D gene is possibly TRBD1 (5 bases). The sequencing sample was made of PBMCs or a T cell subset sorted from them (not recorded which). CDR3: CASSLIGAVNSPLHF. The CDR3 DNA follows: TGCGCCAGCAGCTTGATTGGGGCGGTGAATTCACCCCTCCACTTT.